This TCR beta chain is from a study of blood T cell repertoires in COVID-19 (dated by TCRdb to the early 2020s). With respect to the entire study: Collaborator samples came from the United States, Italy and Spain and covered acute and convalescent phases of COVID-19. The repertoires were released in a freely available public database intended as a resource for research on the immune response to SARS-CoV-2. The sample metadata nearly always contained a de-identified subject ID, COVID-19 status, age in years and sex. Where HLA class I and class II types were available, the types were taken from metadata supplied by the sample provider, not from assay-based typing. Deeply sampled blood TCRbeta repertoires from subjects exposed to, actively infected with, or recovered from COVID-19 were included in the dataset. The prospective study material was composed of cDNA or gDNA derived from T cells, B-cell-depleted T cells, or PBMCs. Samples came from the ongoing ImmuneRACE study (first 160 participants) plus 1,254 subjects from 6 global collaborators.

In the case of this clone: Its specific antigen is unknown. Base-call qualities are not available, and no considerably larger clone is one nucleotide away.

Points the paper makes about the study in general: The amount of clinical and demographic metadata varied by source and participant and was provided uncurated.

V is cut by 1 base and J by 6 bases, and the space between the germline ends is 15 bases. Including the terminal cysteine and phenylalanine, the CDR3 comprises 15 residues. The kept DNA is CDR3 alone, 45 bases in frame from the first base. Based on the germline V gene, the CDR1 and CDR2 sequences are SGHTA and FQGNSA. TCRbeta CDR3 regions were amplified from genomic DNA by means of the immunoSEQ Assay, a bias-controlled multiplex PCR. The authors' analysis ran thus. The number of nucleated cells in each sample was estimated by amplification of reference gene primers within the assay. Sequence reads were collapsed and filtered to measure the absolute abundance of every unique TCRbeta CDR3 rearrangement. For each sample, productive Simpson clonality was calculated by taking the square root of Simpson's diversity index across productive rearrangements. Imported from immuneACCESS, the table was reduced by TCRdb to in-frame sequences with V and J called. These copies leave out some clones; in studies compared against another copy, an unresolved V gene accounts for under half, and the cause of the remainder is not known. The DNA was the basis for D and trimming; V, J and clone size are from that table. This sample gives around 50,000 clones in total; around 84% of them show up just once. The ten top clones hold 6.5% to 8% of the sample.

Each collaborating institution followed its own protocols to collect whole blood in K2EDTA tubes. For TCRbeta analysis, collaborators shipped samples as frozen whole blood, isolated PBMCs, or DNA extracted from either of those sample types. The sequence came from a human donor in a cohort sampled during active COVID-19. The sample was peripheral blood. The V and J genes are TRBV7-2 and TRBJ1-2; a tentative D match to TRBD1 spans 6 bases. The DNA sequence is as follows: TGTGCCAGCAGCTTAGTCCCTAACAGGGAAAATGGCTACACCTTC. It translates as CASSLVPNRENGYTF. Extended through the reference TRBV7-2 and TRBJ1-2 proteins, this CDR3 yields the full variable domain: GAGVSQSPSNKVTEKGKDVELRCDPISGHTALYWYRQSLGQGLEFLIYFQGNSAPDKSGLPSDRFSAERTGGSVSTLTIQRTQQEDSAVYLCASSLVPNRENGYTFGSGTRLTVV.